The next 9 T cell receptor beta chains were all read from a single sample in a study of Graves' ophthalmopathy and Graves' hyperthyroidism. RNA transcripts were the template, and TCR beta CDR3 regions were amplified from them. Second-round multiplex PCR came after first-round RT-PCR with HTBI primers. TCRdb re-called the multiplex PCR reads through MiXCR, storing one row per CDR3 protein. The sample holds over a million distinct CDR3 sequences, about two fifths seen once. Sequenced material: peripheral blood or thyroid tissue (not recorded which). The receptors here all came from an adult man with Graves' hyperthyroidism.

This clonotype came up many times. The rearrangement links TRBV7-2 to TRBJ2-7; D remains unclear. CDR1 SGHTA and CDR2 FQGNSA come from the germline V gene. Trimming pared 7 bases from V and 1 base from J, leaving 17 bases between. This CDR3 region has 15 residues. DNA of the CDR3: TGTGCCAGCAACATGCTGGGTGGGGTGTCCTACGAGCAGTACTTC. It specifies CASNMLGGVSYEQYF.

This clonotype has ten or more counts. The V gene is TRBV12-3 or TRBV12-4, the J gene TRBJ1-1; D possibly corresponds to TRBD1 (5 bases). The CDR3 is made up of 13 amino acids. Trimming took 5 bases from V and 11 from J, leaving 18 bases between them. The CDR3 sequence: CASSGGVGLIAFF. The CDR3 DNA reads TGTGCCAGCAGTGGGGGGGTCGGACTCATTGCTTTCTTT.

This clonotype was detected ten times or more. The chain links TRBV19 to TRBJ1-1; D gene uncertain. Trimming cost V 3 bases and J 2 bases, with 7 bases left between them. Germline lookup yields CDR1 LNHDA and CDR2 SQIVND (reference sequence). The CDR3 runs to 13 residues. The CDR3 DNA sequence: TGTGCCAGTAGTATGACGATAAACACTGAAGCTTTCTTT. It is translated as CASSMTINTEAFF. The entire variable domain, with the rest obtained from reference TRBV19 and TRBJ1-1, is as follows: DGGITQSPKYLFRKEGQNVTLSCEQNLNHDAMYWYRQDPGQGLRLIYYSQIVNDFQKGDIAEGYSVSREKKESFPLTVTSAQKNPTAFYLCASSMTINTEAFFGQGTRLTVV.

Ten or more counts support this clonotype. The chain employs TRBV2 and TRBJ1-2; D unclear. The CDR3 length is 12 residues. The ends were cut back, 10 bases at V and 4 bases at J, with 13 bases in the middle. Germline V CDR1 and CDR2: SNHLY, FYNNEI. The CDR3 region is CATTTETYGYTF. CDR3 sequence (DNA): TGTGCCACAACCACAGAGACCTATGGCTACACCTTC. Complete variable domain (other parts from reference TRBV2 and TRBJ1-2): EPEVTQTPSHQVTQMGQEVILRCVPISNHLYFYWYRQILGQKVEFLVSFYNNEISEKSEIFDDQFSVERPDGSNFTLKIRSTKLEDSAMYFCATTTETYGYTFGSGTRLTVV.

As DNA, the CDR3 is TGTGCCACCAGCAGCACGACAGGGTTCTATGGCTACACCTTC. Its translation: CATSSTTGFYGYTF. This sequence joins TRBV15 and TRBJ1-2; 7 bases agree with TRBD1. The V segment lost 3 bases and the J segment 4 bases; nucleotides outside the gene matches: 5. Germline CDR1 LNHNV, CDR2 YYDKDF (reference sequence). CDR3 size: 14 residues.

This clonotype was seen at least ten times. The gene calls are TRBV10-3 and TRBJ2-5; the D gene is possibly TRBD2 (6 bases). CDR3 length: 14 amino acids. The germline CDR1 and CDR2 sequences are ENHRY and SYGVKD. Deletions cut 2 bases from V and 1 base from J, with 8 bases between. The CDR3 loop is CAISEGGTQETQYF. CDR3 sequence (DNA): TGTGCCATCAGTGAGGGGGGGACCCAAGAGACCCAGTACTTC.

The rearrangement joins TRBV19 to TRBJ1-2, with 8 bases aligning to TRBD1. The CDR3 length is 14 residues. Trimming cost V 1 base and J 7 bases; bases outside gene matches: 5. Per germline, CDR1 LNHDA and CDR2 SQIVND (reference sequence). CDR3 sequence reads: CASSIGQGASGYTF. The CDR3 nucleotides read TGTGCCAGTAGTATAGGTCAGGGGGCGTCTGGCTACACCTTC.

This clonotype was seen many times. The V and J genes are TRBV20-1 and TRBJ1-2; D is unresolved. The V and J ends lost 4 bases and 3 bases respectively, with 15 bases between them. Germline V gene data show CDR1 as DFQATT and CDR2 as SNEGSKA (reference sequence). This CDR3 region has 14 residues. CDR3 residues: CSATGNPDHYGYTF. In DNA, the CDR3 is TGCAGTGCTACCGGAAACCCCGACCACTATGGCTACACCTTC.

This clonotype was detected ten times or more. This chain joins TRBV4-1 and TRBJ1-4; tentatively, D is TRBD1 (6 bases). The CDR3 is 15 amino acids. V lost 6 bases, J lost 8 bases, and 19 bases lay in between. Germline CDR1 and CDR2: MGHRA and YSYEKL. The CDR3 loop reads CASSRTQGGGEKLFF. The CDR3 region has the DNA TGCGCCAGCAGTCGGACACAGGGAGGGGGGGAAAAACTGTTTTTT.